This is a list of T cell receptor beta chains from one sample in a study of early T cells in non-severe SARS-CoV-2 infection. TCRdb ran MiXCR on the 5' RACE reads and lists one entry per CDR3 protein. The table records about 61,000 distinct CDR3 sequences, approximately 12% of them present only once. The sequences come from whole blood, collected at baseline. These receptors all stem from an adult who was a healthcare worker with PCR-confirmed SARS-CoV-2 infection or an uninfected control (not recorded which). The donor label of this sample is uncertain. Each CDR3 is given without its conserved first and last residue. The size of a clone is reported for some rows only, either as once, few or many, or as a class for expanded clones.

.,TRBV18,ASSSKHDSEELF
many,TRBV4-1,ASSQGTDTEAF
few,TRBV20-1,SARLAGMTDTQY
many,TRBV12-3/TRBV12-4,ASRAGNQPQH
few,TRBV27,ASSGQGGSYNEQF
many,TRBV28,ASSPGGPTDTQY
few,TRBV12-2,ASRPSPGGAGTDTQY
many,TRBV7-6,ASSLAGPGANTIY
few,TRBV12-3/TRBV12-4,ASTKGGQQAF
many,TRBV4-1,ASSHGNRGYGTEAF
.,TRBV7-9,ASSLTGLAGPYTGELF
.,TRBV7-6,ASSLAWREVRETQY
.,TRBV29-1,SVGVSEQF
many,TRBV30,AWSVRNGPPLH
few,TRBV4-2,ASSQDRSGMTSLSDTQY
many,TRBV7-9,ASSLVTRGNTEAF
.,TRBV19,ASGDRAYETQY
.,TRBV18,ASSPGYGPGNTEAF
.,TRBV6-1,ASSEWGYTEAF
.,TRBV3-2,ASSQVGLVGDNEQF
.,TRBV6-2/TRBV6-3,ASRLPLVETQY
many,TRBV12-3/TRBV12-4,ASLEQGAVADTQY
few,TRBV4-1,ASSPYVEITRYGYT
few,TRBV6-1,ASRRGTVNTEAF
many,TRBV6-5,ASSYSRPRLTDLNTEAF
many,TRBV4-2,ASSQAGEGPVNTGELF
few,TRBV5-6,ASSLDPAPNTGELF
few,TRBV29-1,SVESHSMETQY
few,TRBV5-1,ASSLGAPSYGYT
.,TRBV12-5,ASGLGEATEAF
once,TRBV5-1,ASSLVTGDTGELF
many,TRBV29-1,SVDGSQGAYEQF
few,TRBV3-1,ASSQAMQSNYGYT
.,TRBV7-9,ASSSWTGHTEAF
few,TRBV3-1,ASSQWGETQY
few,TRBV7-9,ASGNPTGFRLDQETQY
.,TRBV15,ATRRNTEAF
many,TRBV7-9,ASSSPSGGSYQETQY
many,TRBV5-1,ASSIQGLNEKLF
.,TRBV7-8,ASSSYRDRQETQY
.,TRBV6-2/TRBV6-3,ASSEPGQGSDTQY
.,TRBV11-2,ASSRQRGGLVRAGELF
few,TRBV3-1,ASGGTGENYGYT
many,TRBV3-1,ATRDGNYGYT
many,TRBV4-1,ASSQHPVGGGYT
many,TRBV7-2,ASSPDYLSTDTQY
.,TRBV20-1,SAATGGTEAF
.,TRBV7-2,ASSLSQKQETQY
many,TRBV28,ASSSTGVSGANVLT
.,TRBV28,ATRTGFFNSPLH
.,TRBV7-2,ASSGTGHAGETQY
few,TRBV5-4,ADSPGGRYNEQF
.,TRBV30,AWSVGTFRTDTQY
.,TRBV29-1,SVEGTLETQY
.,TRBV27,ASSHYYGDRGRNEQF
few,TRBV7-2,ASSNRGRTEAF